This record concerns one T cell receptor (beta chain) sequence. Its antigen is still unknown. There are no base qualities to consult, and no much larger clone falls within one base. Other DNA sequences within the sample encode an identical CDR3. The CDR3 regions of human TCRbeta chains were analyzed by immunosequencing. Per the source publication's procedure: Repertoire TCRs were checked for matches against a reference library of SARS-CoV-2-specific TCRs that had been generated using the MIRA antigen-specificity platform. Breadth meant the fraction of unique TCRs that were SARS-CoV-2-associated, whereas depth meant the fraction of total T cells that were SARS-CoV-2-associated. Using the MIRA data, each spike-specific TCR was mapped to the spike region that the TCR reacts to and placed in a CD4 or CD8 class. Log10-transformed breadth and depth values were compared by one-way ANOVA with Sidak's multiple comparisons tests. TCRdb carries this immuneACCESS record with in-frame sequences only. Its versions omit some clonotypes, under half of them owing to an unresolved V gene in the studies checked, with the rest unexplained. V and J calls plus clone size are reproduced from that table; the DNA served to infer D and trimming. This sample gives about 100,000 clones in total; about 82% of them show up just once. Around 3.2% of the sample comes from the top ten.

The time point label, read with the paper, signifies: baseline before first vaccination. Vaccinee samples were obtained from the UK trials COV001 and COV002, which included a single-blind randomized controlled phase 2/3 trial of AZD1222 (ChAdOx1 nCoV-19) in healthy adults. For TCRbeta chain sequencing, PBMC samples were collected from trial participants at day 0 and at day 28 after the second dose. This sample stems from a study of T cell responses to AZD1222 COVID-19 vaccine (dated by TCRdb to the early 2020s). Looking at the study overall: AZD1222 recipients with second doses at about 4 weeks or about 12 weeks were pooled, because spike-specific TCR depth and breadth did not differ between schedules. A total of about 240 trial participants underwent TCR sequencing, of whom some 210 received two doses of AZD1222 and about 25 received two doses of the MenACWY control vaccine. Trial participants were enrolled into age subgroups of 18-55, 56-69 and 70-plus years, which contained about 160, 30 and 59 TCR-sequenced participants, respectively. Study-level results and caveats: Conclusions about previously exposed vaccinees were limited because only 5 or 6 AZD1222 recipients were SARS-CoV-2 seropositive at baseline. Participants were mostly white British and included more females than males, and it was suggested by the authors that clonal diversity may have been underestimated. Epitopes outside the regions mutated in the B.1.351 and B.1.1.7 variants were reportedly recognized by nearly half of the unique spike-specific TCRs. The 56-69-year group was small, and its depth increase did not reach significance, likely because of low power. After two AZD1222 doses, both the breadth and the depth of spike-specific TCRs were significantly higher than at day 0 and than in MenACWY recipients. No day 14 peak-response samples were available, so repertoires were characterized only after the peak T cell response. Vaccine-associated CD4 TCRs spanned the whole spike protein, with dominant responses in regions 160-218 and 743-854.

CDR1 and CDR2 were assigned from the germline V gene as SGHTS and YDEGEE. V loses 0 bases of germline sequence and J loses 2 bases, and the interval between the two ends is 5 bases. From cysteine to phenylalanine, the CDR3 is 13 amino acids long. Only CDR3 DNA remains: 39 bases, in frame from the first base. This sequence uses TRBV5-8 and TRBJ1-2, with the D gene too uncertain to name. The TCR sequence derives from an adult in good health. The sequencing used peripheral blood, collected on day 0 of AZD1222 vaccination. The DNA reads as follows: TGTGCCAGCAGCTTGGGGCCGAACTATGGCTACACCTTC. Its amino acids are CASSLGPNYGYTF.